The 24 T cell receptor beta chains reported below all come from one sample, sequenced in a study of shared clonotypes between healthy human individuals. Terminally differentiated effector memory CD45RA+ cells were left out of the naive CD8 fraction, which was CD45RO-negative and positively selected for CCR7. The assay was immunoSEQ multiplex PCR, and TCRdb's table has in-frame clones only and misses some. The sample has about 2,200,000 clones; 85% to 95% are singletons. Sequencing was done on a sample of naive CD8+ T cells from PBMCs. The receptors come from a man in his late teens or twenties in good health. Some clones in this sample may be carry-over from other donors' samples.

The V and J genes are TRBV7-8 and TRBJ2-5, with 15 bases that match TRBD2. Trimming at V came to 5 bases and at J to 5 bases, leaving 3 bases not matched to a gene. From germline, CDR1 is SGHVS and CDR2 FQNEAQ. The CDR3 contains 15 residues. As DNA, the CDR3 is TGTGCCAGCAGCATAGGACTAGCGGGGGGGGAGACCCAGTACTTC. It encodes CASSIGLAGGETQYF.

The genes are TRBV13 and TRBJ2-2; TRBD1 aligns across 8 bases. V trimming: 2 bases; J trimming: 4 bases; junction bases outside the gene matches: 3. The CDR3 covers 15 residues. The germline V gene has CDR1 PRHDT and CDR2 FYEKMQ (reference sequence). In DNA form, the CDR3 reads TGTGCCAGCAGCTTATGGCAGGGGGCCACCGGGGAGCTGTTTTTT. This translates into CASSLWQGATGELFF.

This chain joins TRBV21-1 and TRBJ1-4. TRBV21-1 is a pseudogene locus. The CDR3 runs to 16 residues. CDR3 protein: CASSKGAATTNEKLFF. CDR3 coding DNA: TGTGCCAGCAGCAAAGGGGCGGCTACAACTAATGAAAAACTGTTTTTT.

The rearrangement links TRBV4-2 to TRBJ2-7; TRBD2 matches 7 bases. The V gene end was trimmed by 1 base and the J gene end by 5 bases; junction bases not matched to a gene: 5. The CDR3 contains 14 residues. Germline CDR1 and CDR2: LGHNA and YNFKEQ. CDR3 DNA: TGTGCCAGCAGCCAAGGGGGGGGTGGTAACGAGCAGTACTTC. Protein sequence: CASSQGGGGNEQYF.

The genes are TRBV25-1 and TRBJ1-4; TRBD1 is a possible D gene (5 bases). Deletions cut 9 bases from V and 4 bases from J, with 21 bases between. The CDR3 is 16 residues long. CDR1 and CDR2 from the germline V gene are MGHDK and SYGVNS. The CDR3 is CASEGVDGLINEKLFF. As DNA, the CDR3 is TGTGCCAGTGAAGGGGTCGACGGGCTCATTAATGAAAAACTGTTTTTT.

The chain employs TRBV4-2 and TRBJ1-1, with D perhaps TRBD1 (6 bases). CDR3 length: 15 amino acids. V lost 1 base and J lost 3, with 12 bases in between. From germline, CDR1 is LGHNA and CDR2 YNFKEQ. For the CDR3, the DNA is TGTGCCAGCAGCCAAGTCTCAGGGGAGGACACTGAAGCTTTCTTT. Protein product: CASSQVSGEDTEAFF.

The chain couples TRBV27 to TRBJ2-3; 7 bases map to TRBD1. Germline V CDR1 and CDR2: MNHEY, SMNVEV (reference sequence). The V and J ends lost 5 bases and 0 bases, in that order; junction bases with no gene match: 5. The CDR3 is 15 amino acids. CDR3 residues: CASSPIQGSTDTQYF. CDR3 nucleotides: TGTGCCAGCAGTCCGATACAGGGGAGCACAGATACGCAGTATTTT.

This rearrangement joins TRBV15 to TRBJ1-2, with D unresolved. The CDR3 runs to 14 residues. V was clipped by 3 bases and J by 6 bases, with 14 bases between them. Germline V gene data show CDR1 as LNHNV and CDR2 as YYDKDF (reference sequence). This CDR3 reads CATSSRGILNGYTF. The CDR3 region has the DNA TGTGCCACCAGCAGCCGGGGAATCTTGAATGGCTACACCTTC.

The chain uses TRBV5-6 and TRBJ2-1; D remains ambiguous. V lost 0 bases to trimming and J lost 9 bases, with 7 bases between them. Germline loops: CDR1 SGHDT, CDR2 YYEEEE. This CDR3 is built from 12 residues. The CDR3 protein is CASSLGASEQFF. CDR3 DNA: TGTGCCAGCAGCTTGGGCGCTAGTGAGCAGTTCTTC.

This sequence joins TRBV7-6 and TRBJ2-2; 7 bases fit TRBD2. This CDR3 spans 18 amino acids. The V gene end was trimmed by 2 bases and the J gene end by 3 bases; junction bases not matched to a gene: 12. Germline CDR1 reads SGHVS; CDR2 reads FNYEAQ. The CDR3 sequence is CASSLFTSDMPDTGELFF. The CDR3 DNA reads as TGTGCCAGCAGCTTATTTACTAGCGACATGCCTGACACCGGGGAGCTGTTTTTT.

This sequence joins TRBV2 and TRBJ2-3, with TRBD1 as a possible D gene (5 bases). This CDR3 comprises 14 residues. The V gene lost 4 bases and the J gene lost 0 bases, with 8 bases spanning the gap. The germline V gene has CDR1 SNHLY and CDR2 FYNNEI. The CDR3 spells CASSGGLSTDTQYF. The CDR3 DNA sequence: TGTGCCAGCAGTGGGGGCCTGAGCACAGATACGCAGTATTTT.

This chain joins TRBV27 and TRBJ2-5, with D unclear. The germline V and J ends were trimmed by 1 base and 0 bases, with 21 bases remaining between them. The CDR3 extends over 19 amino acids. The V gene's germline CDR1 is MNHEY and CDR2 SMNVEV (reference sequence). The CDR3 loop is CASSLYPSYPLGDQETQYF. The CDR3 nucleotides are TGTGCCAGCAGTTTATACCCCTCCTATCCGCTTGGCGACCAAGAGACCCAGTACTTC.

The chain recombines TRBV5-1 with TRBJ2-1, with D maybe TRBD2 (5 bases). Germline lookup yields CDR1 SGHRS and CDR2 YFSETQ. The CDR3 is 14 residues long. Trimming removed 4 bases from V and 6 bases from J, with 14 bases in between. The CDR3: CASSVPTTSNEQFF. The CDR3, as DNA: TGCGCCAGCAGCGTTCCGACTACCTCCAATGAGCAGTTCTTC.

About this clone: Distinct nucleotide sequences in the sample also encode this CDR3. The chain combines TRBV5-6 with TRBJ2-7; D is perhaps TRBD2 (5 bases). The CDR3 has 12 amino acids. The germline CDR1 and CDR2 sequences are SGHDT and YYEEEE. Trimming took 0 bases from V and 6 from J, leaving 7 bases between them. CDR3 residues: CASSLGGSEQYF. In DNA form, the CDR3 reads TGTGCCAGCAGCTTGGGAGGGAGCGAGCAGTACTTC.

V gene TRBV7-2 combines with J gene TRBJ2-3, with TRBD2 as a possible D gene (6 bases). Germline-derived CDR1 and CDR2 are SGHTA and FQGNSA. There are 16 residues in the CDR3. V lost 8 bases, J lost 2 bases, and 20 bases lay in between. For the CDR3, the DNA is TGTGCCAGCGAGACTTTGGGGGGTCATACCACAGATACGCAGTATTTT. This sequence encodes CASETLGGHTTDTQYF.

The CDR3 loop is CASSHKQGINEKLFF. CDR3 bases: TGTGCCAGCAGTCATAAACAGGGGATTAATGAAAAACTGTTTTTT. The chain recombines TRBV6-6 with TRBJ1-4; 7 nucleotides align to TRBD1. CDR3 length: 15 residues. Trimming at V came to 5 bases and at J to 4 bases, leaving 7 bases not matched to a gene. Germline CDR1 is MNHNY and CDR2 is SVGAGI (reference sequence).

This sequence joins TRBV12-5 and TRBJ2-7; a possible D gene is TRBD2 (5 bases). The CDR3 consists of 12 residues. Germline V gene data show CDR1 as LGHNT and CDR2 as FRNRAP. Trimming took 7 bases from V and 0 from J, leaving 7 bases between them. This CDR3 is CASARDSYEQYF. CDR3 coding DNA: TGTGCTAGTGCGAGGGACTCCTACGAGCAGTACTTC.

This clone was observed a few times. This chain connects TRBV7-9 to TRBJ2-2; TRBD1 might be the D (5 bases). Germline V CDR1 and CDR2: SEHNR, FQNEAQ (reference sequence). CDR3 length: 15 residues. V was shortened by 7 bases and J by 6 bases, with 18 bases between the two germline ends. The CDR3 DNA reads as TGTGCCAGCATAACAGGTCCTAAGGCTTCCGGGGAGCTGTTTTTT. As protein: CASITGPKASGELFF.

The rearrangement uses TRBV5-4 and TRBJ1-1; D is perhaps TRBD1 (6 bases). V was pared by 3 bases and J by 1 base, with 10 bases between. The V gene's germline CDR1 is SGHNT and CDR2 YYREEE (reference sequence). The CDR3 has 14 amino acids. CDR3 bases: TGTGCCAGCAGCTGGGGGGCGGCGAACACTGAAGCTTTCTTT. This sequence encodes CASSWGAANTEAFF.

V and J are TRBV10-1 and TRBJ2-1; 12 bases map to TRBD2. V gave up 0 bases and J gave up 7 bases; unmatched junction bases: 1. This CDR3 is 15 amino acids long. CDR1 and CDR2 from the germline V gene are WNHNN and SYGVQD (reference sequence). CDR3 sequence reads: CASSESTSGRNEQFF. Written as DNA, the CDR3 is TGCGCCAGCAGTGAGTCAACTAGCGGGAGGAATGAGCAGTTCTTC.

The CDR3 protein is CASSLTGGSTGELFF. Written as DNA, the CDR3 is TGTGCCAGCAGTTTAACAGGGGGGAGCACCGGGGAGCTGTTTTTT. The gene calls are TRBV27 and TRBJ2-2, with 8 positions matching TRBD1. The CDR3 covers 15 residues. CDR1 and CDR2 (germline): MNHEY, SMNVEV (reference sequence). The trim removed 2 bases at V and 4 bases at J, leaving 3 bases unmatched.

In the case of this clone: The same CDR3 is also encoded by other DNA sequences in this sample. This chain links TRBV28 with TRBJ2-7; maybe TRBD2 (5 bases). V was trimmed by 4 bases and J by 3 bases, leaving 7 bases between them. CDR3 size: 12 residues. Germline CDR1 MDHEN, CDR2 SYDVKM. The CDR3 region is CASSSRGYEQYF. As DNA, the CDR3 is TGTGCCAGCAGTTCCCGGGGCTACGAGCAGTACTTC.

The chain couples TRBV6-1 to TRBJ1-5; tentatively, D is TRBD1 (6 bases). CDR3 length: 20 residues. Trimming took 2 bases from V and 3 from J, leaving 26 bases between them. CDR1 MNHNS and CDR2 SASEGT come from the germline V gene. The CDR3 loop is CASSEWWGAIVNDHNQPQHF. CDR3 nucleotides: TGTGCCAGCAGTGAATGGTGGGGGGCGATCGTTAACGACCACAATCAGCCCCAGCATTTT.

This clone has only one observation. The rearrangement uses TRBV27 and TRBJ1-2; D not certain. The germline CDR1 and CDR2 sequences are MNHEY and SMNVEV (reference sequence). This CDR3 is 13 amino acids long. Trimming cost V 2 bases and J 4 bases, with 8 bases left between them. CDR3 protein: CASSLTALYGYTF. CDR3 in DNA: TGTGCCAGCAGTTTAACAGCTCTCTATGGCTACACCTTC.